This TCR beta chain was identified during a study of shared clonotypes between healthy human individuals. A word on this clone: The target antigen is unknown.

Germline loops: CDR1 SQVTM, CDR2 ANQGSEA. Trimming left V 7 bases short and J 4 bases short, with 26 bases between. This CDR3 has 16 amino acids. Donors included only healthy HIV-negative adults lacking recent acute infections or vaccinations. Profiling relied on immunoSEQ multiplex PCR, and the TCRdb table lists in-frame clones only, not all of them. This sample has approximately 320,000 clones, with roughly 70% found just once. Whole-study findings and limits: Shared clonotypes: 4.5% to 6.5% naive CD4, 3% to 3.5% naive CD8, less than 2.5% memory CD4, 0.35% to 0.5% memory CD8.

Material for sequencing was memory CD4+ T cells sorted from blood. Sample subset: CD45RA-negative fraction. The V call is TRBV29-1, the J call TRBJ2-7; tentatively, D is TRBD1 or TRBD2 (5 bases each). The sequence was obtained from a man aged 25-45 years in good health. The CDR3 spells CSANLPGTGALYEQYF. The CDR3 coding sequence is TGCAGCGCCAACCTTCCGGGAACCGGGGCCTTGTACGAGCAGTACTTC.